The clone carrying this TCR beta chain was counted between two and nine times. TCRdb processed the 5' RACE reads anew with MiXCR; each CDR3 protein has one entry. The top ten hold 3.2% of the sample, which has about 340,000 distinct CDR3 sequences, around 12% seen once. This record comes from a study of T cells after yellow fever vaccination. Germline loops: CDR1 SGHRS, CDR2 YFSETQ. V was pared by 6 bases and J by 6 bases, with 16 bases between. The CDR3 sequence is 14 residues long. The V call is TRBV5-1, the J call TRBJ2-1; the D gene is possibly TRBD1 (6 bases). The sample in question was CD4+ T cells sorted from PBMCs, obtained 15 days after the yellow fever booster vaccination. This TCR derives from a man between 18 and 29 years old who received the YFV17D yellow fever vaccine. The CDR3 loop is CASTNQGRGNEQFF. The CDR3 DNA reads as TGCGCCAGCACCAACCAGGGCAGGGGCAATGAGCAGTTCTTC.